A selection of T cell receptor beta chains follows, all from one sample in a study of identical twins. TCRdb redid the calling of the 5' RACE reads with MiXCR, one entry per CDR3 protein. The sample includes a few hundred thousand distinct CDR3 sequences, more than 9% of them seen just once. The same data also went into a second study, on yellow fever vaccine responses in identical twins.

Specimen: PBMCs. The receptors originated from a woman under 30 in good health. CDR3s include the opening cysteine and the closing phenylalanine or tryptophan. The order of the fields is V gene, D gene, CDR3 length, J gene, clone size, CDR3 DNA, CDR3 protein. D genes are given only for firm matches. Part of the rows lack a size; the others show once, few, many or a class for expanded clones.

TRBV2	TRBD2	13	TRBJ2-7	few	TGTGCCAGCAGAGCGGGAGTGGGCTACGAGCAGTACTTC	CASRAGVGYEQYF
TRBV12-3/TRBV12-4	NA	12	TRBJ2-7	many	TGTGCCAGCGCGAACAAAGGGAACGAGCAGTACTTC	CASANKGNEQYF
TRBV29-1	NA	11	TRBJ1-2	NA	TGCAGCGTTAGCTGGGGCTATGGCTACACCTTC	CSVSWGYGYTF
TRBV18	NA	15	TRBJ2-7	NA	TGTGCCAGCTCAGAACGGGACACCCGGCCGGATGAGCAGTACTTC	CASSERDTRPDEQYF
TRBV15	NA	13	TRBJ2-7	NA	TGTGCCACCTCTCTGAGGACCGTCTACGAGCAGTACTTC	CATSLRTVYEQYF
TRBV20-1	TRBD2	14	TRBJ2-1	many	TGCAGTGCTAGAGATGTACTAGCGAACAATGAGCAGTTCTTC	CSARDVLANNEQFF
TRBV29-1	NA	17	TRBJ2-7	many	TGCAGCGTCGCCGGGGGGTTTTCCAGGGGTCAATCCTACGAGCAGTACTTC	CSVAGGFSRGQSYEQYF
TRBV19	TRBD1	14	TRBJ2-1	NA	TGTGCCAGTAGTAAAGGACAGGTATACAATGAGCAGTTCTTC	CASSKGQVYNEQFF
TRBV5-1	NA	17	TRBJ2-6	many	TGCGCCAGCAGCTTGAATACAGGGACGTCTGGGGCCAACGTCCTGACTTTC	CASSLNTGTSGANVLTF
TRBV7-2	TRBD2	16	TRBJ2-5	few	TGTGCCAGCAGCCCCGGGGTAGCGGGGGATCAAGAGACCCAGTACTTC	CASSPGVAGDQETQYF
TRBV6-2/TRBV6-3	TRBD1	15	TRBJ2-5	few	TGTGCCAGCAGTTACGGGGACAGAGCACAAGAGACCCAGTACTTC	CASSYGDRAQETQYF
TRBV10-3	TRBD2	15	TRBJ2-1	NA	TGTGCCATCAGTGTGCGGGGGGCCTCCTACAATGAGCAGTTCTTC	CAISVRGASYNEQFF
TRBV12-3/TRBV12-4	NA	14	TRBJ1-3	NA	TGTGCCAGCACCCAAGGGAAATGGGGAAACACCATATATTTT	CASTQGKWGNTIYF
TRBV2	NA	16	TRBJ1-6	NA	TGTGCCAGCAGAGATGACAGAAGCTCCTATAATTCACCCCTCCACTTT	CASRDDRSSYNSPLHF
TRBV5-6	TRBD2	17	TRBJ2-1	many	TGTGCCAGCAGCTTGTTGGCTAGCGGGGGGGCATGGAATGAGCAGTTCTTC	CASSLLASGGAWNEQFF
TRBV9	NA	15	TRBJ2-7	NA	TGTGCCAGCAGCGTAGGGACAGCCGATTTAGGAGGGCAGTACTTC	CASSVGTADLGGQYF
TRBV6-1	NA	13	TRBJ2-2	many	TGTGCCAGCAGTCCTTTCAACACCGGGGAGCTGTTTTTT	CASSPFNTGELFF
TRBV7-2	NA	14	TRBJ1-2	few	TGTGCCAGCAGCTGGGAACCTTCAAACTATGGCTACACCTTC	CASSWEPSNYGYTF
TRBV5-4	NA	13	TRBJ2-1	NA	TGTGCCAGCAGCTTGGTTATGACCAATGAGCAGTTCTTC	CASSLVMTNEQFF
TRBV5-1	NA	13	TRBJ2-3	few	TGCGCCAGCAGCCTAAACCGGGACTCTCTGCAGTATTTT	CASSLNRDSLQYF
TRBV20-1	NA	16	TRBJ2-7	NA	TGCAGTGCTAGAGATACAGCGCGCGTCAGATCCTACGAGCAGTACTTC	CSARDTARVRSYEQYF
TRBV3-1	TRBD1	15	TRBJ1-4	many	TGTGCCAGCAGCCAAGGGACAGGCGTCAATGAAAAACTGTTTTTT	CASSQGTGVNEKLFF
TRBV20-1	TRBD2	15	TRBJ2-7	NA	TGCAGTGCTAGAGATAGCGGGAGGCTCTCCTACGAGCAGTACTTC	CSARDSGRLSYEQYF
TRBV4-1	NA	13	TRBJ2-5	NA	TGCGCCAGCAGCCAAGTATTCCGGGAGACCCAGTACTTC	CASSQVFRETQYF
TRBV7-9	TRBD2	16	TRBJ2-1	many	TGTGCCAGCAGCCACTTGGGGAGCGGGGCCGGCCATGAGCAGTTCTTC	CASSHLGSGAGHEQFF
TRBV5-1	NA	14	TRBJ2-2	many	TGCGCCAGCAGCCGAACAGGGAGCACCGGGGAGCTGTTTTTT	CASSRTGSTGELFF
TRBV5-1	TRBD2	15	TRBJ2-7	many	TGCGCCAGCAGCTTGGGAAGCGGGGGATACTACGAGCAGTACTTC	CASSLGSGGYYEQYF
TRBV12-5	NA	13	TRBJ2-1	many	TGTGCTAGTGGGATGGACGCAGTATATGAGCAGTTCTTC	CASGMDAVYEQFF
TRBV4-3	NA	17	TRBJ2-4	NA	TGCGCCAGCAGCCAAGATCGGGAACTAGCCGGGTTGAACATTCAGTACTTC	CASSQDRELAGLNIQYF
TRBV4-3	NA	16	TRBJ2-7	NA	TGCGCCAGCAGCCAAGAGTCCTTGCCTGAACCCTACGAGCAGTACTTC	CASSQESLPEPYEQYF
TRBV27	NA	15	TRBJ2-7	few	TGTGCCAGCAGCTTCACTCAGGGTACAATCTACGAGCAGTACTTC	CASSFTQGTIYEQYF
TRBV5-1	NA	12	TRBJ2-7	many	TGCGCCAGCAGACAGGAATCCTACGAGCAGTACTTC	CASRQESYEQYF
TRBV9	TRBD1	15	TRBJ2-1	few	TGTGCCAGCAGCCCGACCGGGACAGGGATAAATGAGCAGTTCTTC	CASSPTGTGINEQFF
TRBV18	NA	17	TRBJ1-2	NA	TGTGCCAGCTCACCGTGGGCAGCAGGCCAACTGGATAATGGCTACACCTTC	CASSPWAAGQLDNGYTF
TRBV5-1	NA	11	TRBJ2-5	NA	TGCGCCAACAGCTCACAAGAGACCCAGTACTTC	CANSSQETQYF
TRBV5-1	TRBD1	19	TRBJ2-7	many	TGCGCCAGCAGCGGGACCTCGGGACAGGGAGTAAGGAGCTCCTACGAGCAGTACTTC	CASSGTSGQGVRSSYEQYF
TRBV12-3/TRBV12-4	NA	16	TRBJ2-2	NA	TGTGCCAGCAGGTACATCCGGCTTAGGAACACCGGGGAGCTGTTTTTT	CASRYIRLRNTGELFF
TRBV28	NA	15	TRBJ2-3	once	TGTGCCAGCAGTTTCAACAGATTTAGCACAGATACGCAGTATTTT	CASSFNRFSTDTQYF
TRBV19	TRBD1	15	TRBJ2-1	NA	TGTGCCAGTAGCCTTAGACAGGGTATCTACAATGAGCAGTTCTTC	CASSLRQGIYNEQFF
TRBV6-2/TRBV6-3	TRBD1	12	TRBJ1-2	NA	TGTGCCAGCAGTACCGGACAGGGACGCTACACCTTC	CASSTGQGRYTF
TRBV7-9	NA	14	TRBJ2-7	NA	TGTGCCAGCAGTCGGGGGGCTCCCCCTTACGAGCAGTACTTC	CASSRGAPPYEQYF
TRBV11-2	TRBD1	15	TRBJ2-1	many	TGTGCCAGCAGTCAATGGACAGGGATCTACAATGAGCAGTTCTTC	CASSQWTGIYNEQFF
TRBV11-1	TRBD1	18	TRBJ1-2	many	TGTGCCAGCAGCTTTCCCCTCCTCCTGGACAGGGGCGGCTATGGCTACACCTTC	CASSFPLLLDRGGYGYTF
TRBV21-1	NA	14	TRBJ2-1	many	TGTGCCAGCAGCTCCTCGCCAGATGAGAATGAGCAGTTCTTC	CASSSSPDENEQFF
TRBV7-2	TRBD2	14	TRBJ2-7	NA	TGTGCCAGCTGCCGGACTAGCGGGAGTTCCGAGCAGTACTTC	CASCRTSGSSEQYF
TRBV27	TRBD2	17	TRBJ2-1	many	TGTGCCAGCAGTACGACCGGGACTAGCGCACGCCACCGTGAGCAGTTCTTC	CASSTTGTSARHREQFF
TRBV20-1	NA	13	TRBJ2-7	few	TGCAGTGCTAGGGGGACACTCTCCTACGAGCAGTACTTC	CSARGTLSYEQYF
TRBV11-2	NA	17	TRBJ2-7	few	TGTGCCAGCAGCTTATGGGGGGTTCAAGCGAGCTCCTACGAGCAGTACTTC	CASSLWGVQASSYEQYF